Given below is one T cell receptor (beta chain) in context. Its antigen is unknown. This specimen belongs to a study of shared clonotypes between healthy human individuals. Study at large: Each donor contributed plates that comprised three CD4 naive, three CD4 memory, two CD8 naive and one CD8 memory.

Assay execution proceeded at the deep level. Every subset's genomic DNA went evenly onto several immunoSEQ plates. Produced via immunoSEQ multiplex PCR; TCRdb's table is partial and in-frame only. The sample gives around 2.1 million clones, around 93% of which show up once; under 2% is in the top ten. Study-level results: It was only blood that was sampled, and tissue repertoires likely differ.

The germline CDR1 and CDR2 sequences are SGHRS and YFSETQ. CDR3 length equals 11 residues. Trimming cost V 0 bases and J 8 bases, with 3 bases left between them. CD45RO-negative CD8 cells positively selected for CCR7 made up the naive population, which excluded terminally differentiated effector memory CD45RA+ cells. The source of this sequence is a man in his late teens or twenties in good health. Some clones in this sample may be carry-over from other donors' samples. The sample consisted of naive CD8+ T cells from PBMCs. The gene calls are TRBV5-1 and TRBJ1-5; unclear D gene. CDR3 bases: TGCGCCAGCAGCTTGGTGGAGCCCCAGCATTTT. It translates to CASSLVEPQHF.